Below, 14 T cell receptor beta chains from the same sample are listed, as sequenced in a study of T-cell memory formation after mild COVID-19. TCRdb ran MiXCR on the 5' RACE reads and lists one entry per CDR3 protein. Of some 150,000 distinct CDR3 sequences listed, over 15% are singletons. The sequencing input was PBMCs or a T cell subset sorted from them (not recorded which). The receptors here all came from an adult woman who had mild COVID-19 (a few samples of this study predate the infection). Cell type and time point are not known.

The chain uses TRBV14 and TRBJ2-6, with TRBD2 matching 7 bases. CDR3 length: 17 residues. The V gene's germline CDR1 is SGHDN and CDR2 FVKESK. Trimming at V came to 4 bases and at J to 2 bases, leaving 8 bases not matched to a gene. CDR3 DNA: TGTGCCAGCAGCCTGGGGGAGGGGCCAACTGGGGCCAACGTCCTGACTTTC. It translates to CASSLGEGPTGANVLTF.

The rearrangement links TRBV3-1 to TRBJ1-2; TRBD1 agrees at 7 bases. The CDR3 is 14 residues long. V was clipped by 1 base and J by 2 bases; unmatched bases: 1. Looked up from germline, CDR1 is LGHDT and CDR2 is YNNKEL (reference sequence). CDR3 in amino acids: CASSQGGQNYGYTF. The CDR3 DNA is TGTGCCAGCAGCCAAGGGGGACAGAACTATGGCTACACCTTC.

Only a few counts were recorded for this clonotype. V and J are TRBV6-5 and TRBJ2-7, with D possibly matching TRBD2 (6 bases). CDR1 MNHEY and CDR2 SVGAGI come from the germline V gene. Trimming pared 8 bases from V and 9 bases from J, leaving 20 bases between. The CDR3 loop spans 13 amino acids. The CDR3 sequence is CASRRTAQGGQYF. Written as DNA, the CDR3 is TGTGCCAGCCGCAGGACCGCGCAGGGAGGGCAGTACTTC.

Only a few counts were recorded for this clonotype. The J gene is TRBJ2-3, the V gene TRBV7-2, with TRBD2 identical over 13 bases. Germline trimming cut 5 bases from V and 10 bases from J; bases unmatched to any gene: 9. This CDR3 region has 15 residues. Per germline, CDR1 SGHTA and CDR2 FQGNSA. CDR3 in DNA: TGTGCCAGCAGCGCGACCGGGACTAGCGGGGTCCCGCAGTATTTT. Translated, it gives CASSATGTSGVPQYF.

The chain carries TRBV12-3 or TRBV12-4 and TRBJ2-3; TRBD2 matches 10 bases. CDR3 length: 15 residues. Losses at the gene ends were 4 bases for V and 5 bases for J; bases not matched to a gene: 6. CDR3 in amino acids: CASSSQREGRDTQYF. CDR3 nucleotide sequence: TGTGCCAGCAGTTCCCAGCGGGAGGGTCGAGATACGCAGTATTTT.

To note about this clonotype: The junction and the germline gene differ at one end; a read error may be behind it. The chain combines TRBV30 with TRBJ2-7; D may be TRBD2 (6 bases). This CDR3 is 12 amino acids long. Looked up from germline, CDR1 is GTSNPN and CDR2 is SVGIG (reference sequence). CDR3 amino acids: CAWSAQAGPQIF. The CDR3 nucleotides read TGTGCCTGGAGTGCCCAGGCGGGACCCCAGATCTTC. Full variable domain (rest looked up from reference TRBV30 and TRBJ2-7): SQTIHQWPATLVQPVGSPLSLECTVEGTSNPNLYWYRQAAGRGLQLLFYSVGIGQISSEVPQNLSASRPQDRQFILSSKKLLLSDSGFYLCAWSAQAGPQIFGPGTRLTVT.

This clonotype was observed at least ten times. This chain uses TRBV6-5 with TRBJ2-7, with 7 bases lining up with TRBD1. CDR1 is MNHEY, CDR2 SVGAGI, per germline. The CDR3 runs to 13 residues. Trimming at V came to 6 bases and at J to 2 bases, leaving 4 bases not matched to a gene. The CDR3 region is CASRTGAAYEQYF. The CDR3 region has the DNA TGTGCCAGCAGAACAGGGGCTGCCTACGAGCAGTACTTC.

This clonotype showed up just a few times. The chain carries TRBV4-1 and TRBJ2-1, with a weak D call TRBD1 (5 bases). The length of the CDR3 is 16 residues. Germline CDR1 reads MGHRA; CDR2 reads YSYEKL. The V end was cut by 5 bases, the J end by 1 base, with 15 bases between. In DNA form, the CDR3 reads TGCGCCAGCAGCGACGGCGCAGGGAAGTCCTACAATGAGCAGTTCTTC. This sequence encodes CASSDGAGKSYNEQFF.

V gene TRBV19 combines with J gene TRBJ1-2; TRBD1 might be the D (6 bases). The length of the CDR3 is 13 residues. V lost 9 bases and J 5 bases, leaving 16 bases between the germline ends. Per germline, CDR1 LNHDA and CDR2 SQIVND (reference sequence). For the CDR3, the DNA is TGTGCCAGCTCTCCCCGGGACATTTATGGCTACACCTTC. Its protein is CASSPRDIYGYTF.

In this sample, this clonotype turned up a few times. The V and J genes are TRBV7-3 and TRBJ2-7, with TRBD2 matching over 9 bases. This CDR3 is 15 amino acids long. V dropped 5 bases and J dropped 1; count of bases not matched to a gene: 6. The germline V gene has CDR1 SGHTA and CDR2 FQGTGA. The CDR3 is CASSLTSGHSYEQYF. The CDR3 DNA reads as TGTGCCAGCAGCCTGACTAGCGGTCATTCCTACGAGCAGTACTTC.

In its sample, this clonotype was seen a few times. V and J are TRBV20-1 and TRBJ1-1; D not certain. This CDR3 has 12 residues. Germline CDR1 and CDR2: DFQATT and SNEGSKA (reference sequence). Trimming removed 1 base from V and 4 bases from J, with 7 bases in between. In nucleotides, the CDR3 is TGCAGTGCTAGAGGTTTAGGCACTGAAGCTTTCTTT. Protein sequence: CSARGLGTEAFF.

This clonotype was detected many times. V and J are TRBV5-1 and TRBJ2-5, with D hard to call. V dropped 0 bases and J dropped 3 bases, with 6 bases sitting between them. The CDR3 spans 13 residues. Germline CDR1 SGHRS, CDR2 YFSETQ. The CDR3 sequence is CASSLVAEETQYF. DNA for the CDR3: TGCGCCAGCAGCTTGGTAGCAGAAGAGACCCAGTACTTC. The complete variable domain, with remaining parts taken from reference TRBV5-1 and TRBJ2-5, reads KAGVTQTPRYLIKTRGQQVTLSCSPISGHRSVSWYQQTPGQGLQFLFEYFSETQRNKGNFPGRFSGRQFSNSRSEMNVSTLELGDSALYLCASSLVAEETQYFGPGTRLLVL.

The J gene is TRBJ2-3, the V gene TRBV6-5, with TRBD2 identical over 9 bases. CDR1 MNHEY and CDR2 SVGAGI come from the germline V gene. V shed 5 bases, J shed 1 base, and the junction held 13 bases outside the gene matches. The CDR3 spans 18 residues. Here the CDR3 DNA reads TGTGCCAGCAGTACATCACACGACGGCGGGGGGGGCACAGATACGCAGTATTTT. Translated, it gives CASSTSHDGGGGTDTQYF.

The chain uses TRBV20-1 and TRBJ1-2; D not certain. The CDR3 consists of 12 residues. Germline CDR1 reads DFQATT; CDR2 reads SNEGSKA (reference sequence). Trimming shortened V by 2 bases and J by 8 bases, and 12 bases separated the two germline ends. The CDR3 DNA is TGCAGTGCTAGAAAGTCCGGGCGAGGCTACACCTTC. Its translation: CSARKSGRGYTF.